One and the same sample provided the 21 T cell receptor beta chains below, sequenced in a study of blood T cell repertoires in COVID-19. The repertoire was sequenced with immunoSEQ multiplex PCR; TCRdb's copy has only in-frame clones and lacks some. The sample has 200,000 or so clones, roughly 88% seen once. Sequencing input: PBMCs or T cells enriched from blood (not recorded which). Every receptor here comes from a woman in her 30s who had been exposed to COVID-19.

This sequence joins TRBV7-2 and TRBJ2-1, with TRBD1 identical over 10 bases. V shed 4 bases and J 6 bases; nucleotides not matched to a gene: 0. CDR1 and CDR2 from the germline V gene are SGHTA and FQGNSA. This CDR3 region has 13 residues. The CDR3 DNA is TGTGCCAGCAGCTGGGACAGGGGCAATGAGCAGTTCTTC. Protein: CASSWDRGNEQFF.

CDR3 in DNA: TGTGCCAGCAGCTCACCCCGGGACAGGGTTTCCTACGAGCAGTACTTC. Amino acid sequence: CASSSPRDRVSYEQYF. V and J are TRBV7-2 and TRBJ2-7, with 9 bases lining up with TRBD1. Germline values: CDR1 SGHTA, CDR2 FQGNSA. J gave up 1 base and V 4 bases, and 8 bases lay outside the gene matches. The CDR3 contains 16 residues.

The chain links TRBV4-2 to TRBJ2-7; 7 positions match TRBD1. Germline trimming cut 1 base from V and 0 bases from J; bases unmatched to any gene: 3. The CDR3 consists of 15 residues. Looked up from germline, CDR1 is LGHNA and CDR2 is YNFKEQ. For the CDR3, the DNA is TGTGCCAGCAGCCAAGCACAGGGGAGCTCCTACGAGCAGTACTTC. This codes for CASSQAQGSSYEQYF.

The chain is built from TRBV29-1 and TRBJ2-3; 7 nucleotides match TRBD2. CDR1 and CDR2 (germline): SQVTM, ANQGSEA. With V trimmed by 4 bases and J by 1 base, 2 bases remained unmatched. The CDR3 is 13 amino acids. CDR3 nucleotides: TGCAGCGTTGCGGGGGGAGGCACAGATACGCAGTATTTT. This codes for CSVAGGGTDTQYF.

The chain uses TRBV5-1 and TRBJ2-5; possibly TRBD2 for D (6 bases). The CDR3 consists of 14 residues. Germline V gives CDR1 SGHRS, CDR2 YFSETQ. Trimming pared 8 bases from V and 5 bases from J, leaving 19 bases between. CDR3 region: CARSPGGGEETQYF. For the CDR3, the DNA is TGCGCCAGGTCCCCCGGGGGTGGGGAGGAGACCCAGTACTTC.

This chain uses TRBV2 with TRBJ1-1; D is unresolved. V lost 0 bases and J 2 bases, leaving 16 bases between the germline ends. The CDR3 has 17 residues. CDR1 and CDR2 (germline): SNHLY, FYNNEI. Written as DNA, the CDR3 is TGTGCCAGCAGTGAAGCGGTGCGGACTACCCCCAACACTGAAGCTTTCTTT. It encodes CASSEAVRTTPNTEAFF.

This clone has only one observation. The CDR3 here is CASSDRDRGRQETQYF. In DNA, the CDR3 is TGTGCCAGCAGCGATCGGGACAGGGGTAGGCAAGAGACCCAGTACTTC. The chain carries TRBV5-4 and TRBJ2-5, with 10 positions matching TRBD1. There are 16 residues in the CDR3. Germline loops: CDR1 SGHNT, CDR2 YYREEE (reference sequence). V gave up 4 bases and J gave up 2 bases; unmatched junction bases: 8.

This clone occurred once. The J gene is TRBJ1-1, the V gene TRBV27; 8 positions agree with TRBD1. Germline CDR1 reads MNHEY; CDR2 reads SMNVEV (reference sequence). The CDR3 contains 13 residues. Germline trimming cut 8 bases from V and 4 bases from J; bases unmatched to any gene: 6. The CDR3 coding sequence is TGTGCCAGCCGGAGGACAGGGTCCACTGAAGCTTTCTTT. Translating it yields CASRRTGSTEAFF.

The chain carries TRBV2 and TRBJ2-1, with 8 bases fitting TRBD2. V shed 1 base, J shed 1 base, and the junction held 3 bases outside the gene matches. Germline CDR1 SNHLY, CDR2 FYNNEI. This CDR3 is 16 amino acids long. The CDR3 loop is CASSEGSSGSYNEQFF. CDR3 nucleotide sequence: TGTGCCAGCAGTGAAGGGTCTAGCGGGTCCTACAATGAGCAGTTCTTC. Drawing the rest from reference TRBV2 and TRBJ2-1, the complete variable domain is EPEVTQTPSHQVTQMGQEVILRCVPISNHLYFYWYRQILGQKVEFLVSFYNNEISEKSEIFDDQFSVERPDGSNFTLKIRSTKLEDSAMYFCASSEGSSGSYNEQFFGPGTRLTVL.

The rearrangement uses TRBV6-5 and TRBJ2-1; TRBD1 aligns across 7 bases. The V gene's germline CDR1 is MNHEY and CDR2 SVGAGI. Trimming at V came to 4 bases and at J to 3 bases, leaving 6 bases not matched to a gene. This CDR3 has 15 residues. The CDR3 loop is CASSLGQSSYNEQFF. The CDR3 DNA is TGTGCCAGCAGTTTGGGACAGTCGAGCTACAATGAGCAGTTCTTC.

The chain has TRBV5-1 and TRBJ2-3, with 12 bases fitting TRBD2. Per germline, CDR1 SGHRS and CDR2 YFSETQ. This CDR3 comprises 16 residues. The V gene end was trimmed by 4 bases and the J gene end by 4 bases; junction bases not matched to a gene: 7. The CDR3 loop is CASSNGLAGLADTQYF. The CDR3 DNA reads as TGCGCCAGCAGCAACGGACTAGCGGGATTGGCAGATACGCAGTATTTT. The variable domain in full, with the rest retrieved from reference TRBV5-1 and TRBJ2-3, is KAGVTQTPRYLIKTRGQQVTLSCSPISGHRSVSWYQQTPGQGLQFLFEYFSETQRNKGNFPGRFSGRQFSNSRSEMNVSTLELGDSALYLCASSNGLAGLADTQYFGPGTRLTVL.

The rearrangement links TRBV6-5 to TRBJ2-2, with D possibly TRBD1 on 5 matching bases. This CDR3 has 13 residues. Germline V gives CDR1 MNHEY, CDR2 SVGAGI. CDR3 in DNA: TGTTCATCCGTCAGGGTCGGCACCGGGGAGCTGTTTTTT. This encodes CSSVRVGTGELFF.

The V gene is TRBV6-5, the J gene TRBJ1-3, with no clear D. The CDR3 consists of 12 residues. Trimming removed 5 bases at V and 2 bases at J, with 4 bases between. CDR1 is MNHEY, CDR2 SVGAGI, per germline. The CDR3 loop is CASSLPGNTIYF. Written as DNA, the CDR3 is TGTGCCAGCAGTCTCCCTGGAAACACCATATATTTT.

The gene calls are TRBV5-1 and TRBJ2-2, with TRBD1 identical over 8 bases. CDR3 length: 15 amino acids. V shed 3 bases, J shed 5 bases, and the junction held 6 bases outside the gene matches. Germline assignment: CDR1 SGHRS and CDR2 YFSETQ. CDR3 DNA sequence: TGCGCCAGCAGCTCTGCCAGGGGGCTTACCGGGGAGCTGTTTTTT. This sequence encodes CASSSARGLTGELFF. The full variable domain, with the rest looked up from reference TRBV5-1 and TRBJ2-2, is KAGVTQTPRYLIKTRGQQVTLSCSPISGHRSVSWYQQTPGQGLQFLFEYFSETQRNKGNFPGRFSGRQFSNSRSEMNVSTLELGDSALYLCASSSARGLTGELFFGEGSRLTVL.

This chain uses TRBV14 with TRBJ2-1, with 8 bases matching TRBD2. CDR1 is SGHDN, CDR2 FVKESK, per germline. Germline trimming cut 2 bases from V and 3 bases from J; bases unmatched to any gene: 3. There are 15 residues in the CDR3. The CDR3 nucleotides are TGTGCCAGCAGCCAAAAGCGGGGGTACTACAATGAGCAGTTCTTC. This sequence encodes CASSQKRGYYNEQFF.

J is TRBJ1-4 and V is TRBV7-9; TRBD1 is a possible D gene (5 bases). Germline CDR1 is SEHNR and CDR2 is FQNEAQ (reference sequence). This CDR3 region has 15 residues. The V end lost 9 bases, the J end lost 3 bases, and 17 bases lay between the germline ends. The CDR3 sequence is CARGKGLGANEKLFF. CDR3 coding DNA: TGTGCCAGGGGGAAGGGGCTAGGGGCTAATGAAAAACTGTTTTTT.

CDR3 sequence reads: CASSQGPGRVGSPLHF. CDR3 sequence (DNA): TGCGCCAGCAGCCAAGGTCCAGGGAGGGTTGGCTCACCCCTCCACTTT. The rearrangement uses TRBV4-1 and TRBJ1-6; possibly TRBD1 for D (5 bases). The CDR3 contains 16 residues. Trimming shortened V by 1 base and J by 10 bases, and 17 bases separated the two germline ends. Germline CDR1 and CDR2: MGHRA and YSYEKL.

The CDR3 nucleotides read TGTGCCAGCAGTAGAGGACAGGACAATCAGCCCCAGCATTTT. Residues: CASSRGQDNQPQHF. The chain has TRBV6-5 and TRBJ1-5; 7 bases fit TRBD1. This CDR3 region has 14 residues. The germline V gene has CDR1 MNHEY and CDR2 SVGAGI. The ends lost 5 bases at V and 3 bases at J; junction bases unmatched: 4.

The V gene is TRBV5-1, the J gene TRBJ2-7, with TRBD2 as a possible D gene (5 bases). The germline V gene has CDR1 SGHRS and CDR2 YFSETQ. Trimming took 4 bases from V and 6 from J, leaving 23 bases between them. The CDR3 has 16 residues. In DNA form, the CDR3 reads TGCGCCAGCAGCCCAGGAAGCCTAGCCAGATCCGCCGAGCAGTACTTC. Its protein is CASSPGSLARSAEQYF. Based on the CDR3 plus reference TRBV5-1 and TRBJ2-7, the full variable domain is KAGVTQTPRYLIKTRGQQVTLSCSPISGHRSVSWYQQTPGQGLQFLFEYFSETQRNKGNFPGRFSGRQFSNSRSEMNVSTLELGDSALYLCASSPGSLARSAEQYFGPGTRLTVT.

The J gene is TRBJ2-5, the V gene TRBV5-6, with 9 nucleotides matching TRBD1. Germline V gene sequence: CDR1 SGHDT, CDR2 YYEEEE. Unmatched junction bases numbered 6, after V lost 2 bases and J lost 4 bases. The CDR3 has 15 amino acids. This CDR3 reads CASSFGQGPLETQYF. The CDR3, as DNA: TGTGCCAGCAGCTTCGGACAGGGGCCGCTAGAGACCCAGTACTTC.

The CDR3 DNA is TGTGCCAGCAGACTATCCGGGACAGGGAACTACGAGCAGTACTTC. This sequence encodes CASRLSGTGNYEQYF. The V call is TRBV2, the J call TRBJ2-7; 9 bases are shared with TRBD1. J lost 3 bases, V lost 6 bases, and 9 bases had no gene match. The CDR3 is 15 residues long. Germline lookup yields CDR1 SNHLY and CDR2 FYNNEI. Based on the CDR3 plus reference TRBV2 and TRBJ2-7, the full variable domain is EPEVTQTPSHQVTQMGQEVILRCVPISNHLYFYWYRQILGQKVEFLVSFYNNEISEKSEIFDDQFSVERPDGSNFTLKIRSTKLEDSAMYFCASRLSGTGNYEQYFGPGTRLTVT.